The 18 T cell receptor beta chains below were found in one sample sequenced in a study of T cells in Graves' hyperthyroidism and ophthalmopathy. RNA transcripts provided the source from which TCR beta CDR3 regions were amplified. First-round RT-PCR of the TCR CDR3 relied on the HTBI primer set. Each CDR3 protein is one row after TCRdb ran MiXCR on the multiplex PCR reads. The sample consists of more than 550,000 distinct CDR3 sequences, roughly a sixth of them appearing once. The specimen was blood. Source of these receptors: a man aged 50-60 years with Graves' hyperthyroidism.

The V gene is TRBV29-1, the J gene TRBJ2-2; no clear D. The CDR3 covers 12 residues. Trimming stripped 7 bases from V and 0 bases from J, with 6 bases between. Germline V gives CDR1 SQVTM, CDR2 ANQGSEA. CDR3 loop: CSARANTGELFF. CDR3 sequence (DNA): TGCAGCGCCCGTGCGAACACCGGGGAGCTGTTTTTT.

Concerning this clonotype: Compared with germline, one end of the junction differs, possibly owing to a read error. The V gene is TRBV29-1, the J gene TRBJ1-1, with D possibly TRBD1 on 6 matching bases. The germline CDR1 and CDR2 sequences are SQVTM and ANQGSEA. This CDR3 contains 13 residues. DNA of the CDR3: TGCAGCGCATCGGGACAAACCAACACTGAAGCTTCCTTT. Its protein is CSASGQTNTEASF.

The gene calls are TRBV15 and TRBJ2-7; D may be TRBD2 (5 bases). Between the trimmed V and J ends, which lost 1 base and 3 bases, there was a span of 7 bases. CDR1 and CDR2 from the germline V gene are LNHNV and YYDKDF (reference sequence). This CDR3 is 13 amino acids long. The CDR3 region has the DNA TGTGCCACCAGCAGAGCCGGACTCTACGAGCAGTACTTC. It yields the protein CATSRAGLYEQYF.

This clonotype appeared many times. The V gene is TRBV12-3 or TRBV12-4, the J gene TRBJ2-1; 8 positions match TRBD2. Trimming at V came to 7 bases and at J to 3 bases, leaving 8 bases not matched to a gene. The CDR3 length is 15 residues. DNA of the CDR3: TGTGCCAGCATCTCTACTAGCGGCAACTACAATGAGCAGTTCTTC. Residues: CASISTSGNYNEQFF.

A few counts support this clonotype. The chain employs TRBV19 and TRBJ1-4; tentatively, D is TRBD1 (6 bases). Looked up from germline, CDR1 is LNHDA and CDR2 is SQIVND (reference sequence). This CDR3 is built from 14 residues. Trimming cost V 6 bases and J 3 bases, with 11 bases left between them. The CDR3 reads CASSSGTSNEKLFF. CDR3 nucleotide sequence: TGTGCCAGTAGCAGCGGGACATCTAATGAAAAACTGTTTTTT.

There are many counts of this clonotype. V is TRBV28 and J is TRBJ2-7; 13 nucleotides match TRBD2. Germline CDR1 is MDHEN and CDR2 is SYDVKM. This CDR3 is built from 18 residues. The trim removed 5 bases at V and 0 bases at J, leaving 10 bases unmatched. CDR3 amino acids: CASSPPGLAGPSSYEQYF. CDR3 bases: TGTGCCAGCAGTCCCCCGGGACTAGCGGGACCGAGCTCCTACGAGCAGTACTTC.

There are a few counts of this clonotype. The chain employs TRBV6-1 and TRBJ2-7, with a weak D call TRBD2 (5 bases). The CDR3 is made up of 14 amino acids. V was trimmed by 5 bases and J by 3 bases, leaving 14 bases between them. The germline gives CDR1 MNHNS, CDR2 SASEGT. In nucleotides, the CDR3 is TGTGCCAGCAGTCACTCCCGGGGTGTCTACGAGCAGTACTTC. Its protein is CASSHSRGVYEQYF.

This clonotype occurred many times. The rearrangement links TRBV27 to TRBJ2-1; 7 bases match TRBD2. This CDR3 is 16 amino acids long. Germline CDR1 and CDR2: MNHEY and SMNVEV (reference sequence). The trim removed 6 bases at V and 4 bases at J, leaving 12 bases unmatched. The CDR3 nucleotides are TGTGCCAGCAGCCCATCACCAGCGGGAATATACAATGAGCAGTTCTTC. It encodes CASSPSPAGIYNEQFF.

This clonotype has at least ten counts. DNA for the CDR3: TGTGCCAGCAGTCGGTATAGCACAGATACGCAGTATTTT. This gives the protein CASSRYSTDTQYF. The chain has TRBV27 and TRBJ2-3; D ambiguous. This CDR3 is 13 amino acids long. Germline lookup yields CDR1 MNHEY and CDR2 SMNVEV (reference sequence). V lost 5 bases and J lost 0, with 6 bases in between.

This clonotype was counted at least ten times. The chain uses TRBV6-1 and TRBJ2-7; D unclear. Per germline, CDR1 MNHNS and CDR2 SASEGT. The CDR3 covers 13 residues. V was pared by 6 bases and J by 1 base, with 10 bases between. CDR3 DNA sequence: TGTGCCAGCAGACCCGCACAGTCCTACGAGCAGTACTTC. This gives the protein CASRPAQSYEQYF.

In its sample, this clonotype was seen a few times. The J gene is TRBJ2-5, the V gene TRBV6-2 or TRBV6-3, with 7 bases aligning to TRBD2. CDR1 is MNHEY, CDR2 SVGEGT, per germline. V lost 6 bases, J lost 2 bases, and 6 bases stayed unmatched. CDR3 length: 14 amino acids. This CDR3 is CASSLAELQETQYF. The CDR3 DNA sequence: TGTGCCAGCAGCCTAGCGGAGTTACAAGAGACCCAGTACTTC.

This clonotype was seen a few times. The V gene is TRBV9, the J gene TRBJ2-7; the match to TRBD1 covers 8 bases. This CDR3 is 14 amino acids long. The V gene's germline CDR1 is SGDLS and CDR2 YYNGEE. The V gene end was trimmed by 3 bases and the J gene end by 5 bases; junction bases not matched to a gene: 7. The CDR3 protein is CASSGGQGVDEQYF. For the CDR3, the DNA is TGTGCCAGCAGCGGCGGACAGGGAGTCGACGAGCAGTACTTC. The whole variable domain, remainder taken from reference TRBV9 and TRBJ2-7, is DSGVTQTPKHLITATGQRVTLRCSPRSGDLSVYWYQQSLDQGLQFLIQYYNGEERAKGNILERFSAQQFPDLHSELNLSSLELGDSALYFCASSGGQGVDEQYFGPGTRLTVT.

The rearrangement uses TRBV11-2 and TRBJ2-3; 7 bases agree with TRBD2. Germline V gene data show CDR1 as SGHAT and CDR2 as FQNNGV. The length of the CDR3 is 17 residues. Trimming cost V 2 bases and J 2 bases; bases outside gene matches: 10. CDR3 in amino acids: CASSLHPTSASTDTQYF. The CDR3 DNA reads TGTGCCAGCAGCTTACACCCCACTAGCGCGTCCACAGATACGCAGTATTTT.

About this clonotype itself: A much larger clonotype is one base distant, so this may be a read error. The chain couples TRBV18 to TRBJ1-1; no firm D call. Between the trimmed V and J ends, which lost 6 bases and 1 base, there was a span of 9 bases. CDR1 is KGHSH and CDR2 is LQKENI in the germline V gene. The CDR3 is made up of 13 amino acids. CDR3 amino acids: CASSHLENTEAFF. Here the CDR3 DNA reads TGTGCCAGCTCCCACCTCGAGAACACTGAAGCTTTCTTT.

In its sample, this clonotype was seen a few times. The J gene is TRBJ1-3, the V gene TRBV20-1; D is unresolved. V was clipped by 2 bases and J by 1 base, with 6 bases between them. Germline CDR1 is DFQATT and CDR2 is SNEGSKA (reference sequence). The CDR3 spans 13 residues. The CDR3 region has the DNA TGCAGTGCTAGATCCGGGTCTGGAAACACCATATATTTT. Translated, it gives CSARSGSGNTIYF.

The genes are TRBV30 and TRBJ1-4; D is unclear. Germline-derived CDR1 and CDR2 are GTSNPN and SVGIG (reference sequence). The length of the CDR3 is 15 residues. The V end lost 4 bases, the J end lost 7 bases, and 19 bases lay between the germline ends. The DNA of the CDR3 is TGTGCCTGGAAAAATTTCAATTCTCGGGTTGAAAAACTGTTTTTT. Translating gives CAWKNFNSRVEKLFF. The full variable domain, completed using reference TRBV30 and TRBJ1-4, is SQTIHQWPATLVQPVGSPLSLECTVEGTSNPNLYWYRQAAGRGLQLLFYSVGIGQISSEVPQNLSASRPQDRQFILSSKKLLLSDSGFYLCAWKNFNSRVEKLFFGSGTQLSVL.

This clonotype has at least ten counts. The rearrangement uses TRBV11-2 and TRBJ2-5, with D possibly being TRBD1 (5 bases). V lost 3 bases to trimming and J lost 1 base, with 12 bases between them. The CDR3 sequence is 15 residues long. Per germline, CDR1 SGHAT and CDR2 FQNNGV. The chain's CDR3 is CASSLRHDSQETQYF. CDR3 sequence (DNA): TGTGCCAGCAGCTTGCGGCACGACAGCCAAGAGACCCAGTACTTC.

A remark on this clonotype: Given a much more abundant clone one base away, this may be a read error. The V gene is TRBV20-1, the J gene TRBJ2-3; 11 bases are shared with TRBD2. Germline assignment: CDR1 DFQATT and CDR2 SNEGSKA (reference sequence). The CDR3 is 15 amino acids. Here the CDR3 DNA reads TGCAGTGCTAGAGTGCTAGCGGGAGGCACAGGTACGCAGTATTTT. This gives the protein CSARVLAGGTGTQYF.